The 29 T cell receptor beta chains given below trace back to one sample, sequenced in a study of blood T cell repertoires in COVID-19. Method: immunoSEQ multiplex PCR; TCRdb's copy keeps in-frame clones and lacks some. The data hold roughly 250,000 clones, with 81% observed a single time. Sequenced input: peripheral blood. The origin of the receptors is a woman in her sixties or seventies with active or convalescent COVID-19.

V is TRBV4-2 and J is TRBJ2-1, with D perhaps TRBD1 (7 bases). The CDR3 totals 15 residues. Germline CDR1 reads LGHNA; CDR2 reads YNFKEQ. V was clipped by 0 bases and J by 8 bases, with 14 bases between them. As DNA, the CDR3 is TGTGCCAGCAGCCAAGAAAACACCAGGGGGGATGAGCAGTTCTTC. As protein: CASSQENTRGDEQFF.

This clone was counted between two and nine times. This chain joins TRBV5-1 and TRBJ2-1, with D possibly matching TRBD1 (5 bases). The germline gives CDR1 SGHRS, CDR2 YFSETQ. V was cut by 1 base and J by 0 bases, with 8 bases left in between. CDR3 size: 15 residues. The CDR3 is CASSLRQSSYNEQFF. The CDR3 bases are TGCGCCAGCAGCTTGAGACAGAGCTCCTACAATGAGCAGTTCTTC. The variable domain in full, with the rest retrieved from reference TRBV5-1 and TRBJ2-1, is KAGVTQTPRYLIKTRGQQVTLSCSPISGHRSVSWYQQTPGQGLQFLFEYFSETQRNKGNFPGRFSGRQFSNSRSEMNVSTLELGDSALYLCASSLRQSSYNEQFFGPGTRLTVL.

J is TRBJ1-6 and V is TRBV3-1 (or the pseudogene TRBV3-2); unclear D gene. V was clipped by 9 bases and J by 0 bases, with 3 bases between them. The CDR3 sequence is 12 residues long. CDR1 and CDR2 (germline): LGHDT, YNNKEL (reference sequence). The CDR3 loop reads CARSSYNSPLHF. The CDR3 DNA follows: TGTGCCAGGAGCTCCTATAATTCACCCCTCCACTTT.

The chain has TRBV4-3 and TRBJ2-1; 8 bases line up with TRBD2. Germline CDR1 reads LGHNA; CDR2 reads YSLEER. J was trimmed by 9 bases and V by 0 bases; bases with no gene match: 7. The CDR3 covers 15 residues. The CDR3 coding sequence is TGCGCCAGCAGCCAAGATGGTCGGGGGGGTGGTGAGCAGTTCTTC. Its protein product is CASSQDGRGGGEQFF.

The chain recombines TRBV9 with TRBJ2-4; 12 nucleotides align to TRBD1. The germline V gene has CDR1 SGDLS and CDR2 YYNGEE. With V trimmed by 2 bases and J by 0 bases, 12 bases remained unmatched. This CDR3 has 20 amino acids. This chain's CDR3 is CASSVAPGTGGGRAKNIQYF. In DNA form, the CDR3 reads TGTGCCAGCAGCGTGGCTCCCGGGACAGGGGGCGGTCGAGCCAAAAACATTCAGTACTTC.

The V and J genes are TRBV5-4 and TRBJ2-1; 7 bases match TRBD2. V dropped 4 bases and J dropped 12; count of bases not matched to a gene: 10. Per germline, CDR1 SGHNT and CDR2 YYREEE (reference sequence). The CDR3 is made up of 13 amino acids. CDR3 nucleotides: TGTGCCAGCAGCGTTGCTGGGACTACAGGGCAGTTCTTC. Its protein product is CASSVAGTTGQFF.

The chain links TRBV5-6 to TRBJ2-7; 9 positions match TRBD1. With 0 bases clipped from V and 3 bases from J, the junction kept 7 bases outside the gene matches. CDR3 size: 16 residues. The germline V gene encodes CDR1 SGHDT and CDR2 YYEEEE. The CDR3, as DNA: TGTGCCAGCAGCTTGGGGACAGGGGCGTCCGACTACGAGCAGTACTTC. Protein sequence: CASSLGTGASDYEQYF.

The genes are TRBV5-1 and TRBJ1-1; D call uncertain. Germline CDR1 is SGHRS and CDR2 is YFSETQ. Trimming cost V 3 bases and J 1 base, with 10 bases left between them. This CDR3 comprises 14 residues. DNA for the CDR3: TGCGCCAGCAGCTCACGAGGGCCGAACACTGAAGCTTTCTTT. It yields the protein CASSSRGPNTEAFF. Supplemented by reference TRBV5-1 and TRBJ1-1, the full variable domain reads KAGVTQTPRYLIKTRGQQVTLSCSPISGHRSVSWYQQTPGQGLQFLFEYFSETQRNKGNFPGRFSGRQFSNSRSEMNVSTLELGDSALYLCASSSRGPNTEAFFGQGTRLTVV.

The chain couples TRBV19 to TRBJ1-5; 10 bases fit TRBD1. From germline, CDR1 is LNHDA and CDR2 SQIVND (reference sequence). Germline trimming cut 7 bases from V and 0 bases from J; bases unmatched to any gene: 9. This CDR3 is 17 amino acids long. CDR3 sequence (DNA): TGTGCCAGTACTGGAGACAGGGGGCTTTATAGCAATCAGCCCCAGCATTTT. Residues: CASTGDRGLYSNQPQHF.

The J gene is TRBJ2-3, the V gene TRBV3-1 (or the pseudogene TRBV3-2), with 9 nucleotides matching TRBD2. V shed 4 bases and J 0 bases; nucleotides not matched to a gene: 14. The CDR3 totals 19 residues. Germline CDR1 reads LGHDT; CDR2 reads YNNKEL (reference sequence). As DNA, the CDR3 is TGTGCCAGCAGCCCCCTGGGCGGCGGGGGGGCTACTAGCACAGATACGCAGTATTTT. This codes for CASSPLGGGGATSTDTQYF.

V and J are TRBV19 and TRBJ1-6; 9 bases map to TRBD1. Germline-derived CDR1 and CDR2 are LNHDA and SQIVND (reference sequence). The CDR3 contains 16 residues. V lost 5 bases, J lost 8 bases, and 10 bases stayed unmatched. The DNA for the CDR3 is TGTGCCAGTAGTGTCGACCGGGACAGGGCGGATTCACCCCTCCACTTT. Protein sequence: CASSVDRDRADSPLHF.

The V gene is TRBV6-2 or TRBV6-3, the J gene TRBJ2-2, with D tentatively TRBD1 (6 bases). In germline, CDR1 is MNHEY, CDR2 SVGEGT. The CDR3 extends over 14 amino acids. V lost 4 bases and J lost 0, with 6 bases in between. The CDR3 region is CASSWTANTGELFF. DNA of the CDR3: TGTGCCAGCAGTTGGACAGCGAACACCGGGGAGCTGTTTTTT.

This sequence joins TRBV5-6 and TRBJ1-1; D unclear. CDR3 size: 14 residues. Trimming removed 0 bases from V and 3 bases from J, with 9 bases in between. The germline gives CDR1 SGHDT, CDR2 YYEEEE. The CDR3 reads CASSLVVKHTEAFF. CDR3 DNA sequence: TGTGCCAGCAGCTTGGTGGTGAAGCACACTGAAGCTTTCTTT.

This CDR3 is CARRTSSGNTIYF. In nucleotides, the CDR3 is TGTGCCAGGCGGACAAGCTCTGGAAACACCATATATTTT. The chain carries TRBV2 and TRBJ1-3; the D gene is possibly TRBD1 (5 bases). The CDR3 extends over 13 amino acids. V was cut by 9 bases and J by 0 bases, with 9 bases left in between. Germline V lookup: CDR1 SNHLY, CDR2 FYNNEI.

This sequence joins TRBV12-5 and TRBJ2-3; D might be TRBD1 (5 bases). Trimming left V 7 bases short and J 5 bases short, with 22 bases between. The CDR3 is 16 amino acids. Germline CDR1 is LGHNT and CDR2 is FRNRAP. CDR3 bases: TGTGCTAGTGTTGCCTCGACAGTCCCTTCTTTAGATACGCAGTATTTT. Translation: CASVASTVPSLDTQYF.

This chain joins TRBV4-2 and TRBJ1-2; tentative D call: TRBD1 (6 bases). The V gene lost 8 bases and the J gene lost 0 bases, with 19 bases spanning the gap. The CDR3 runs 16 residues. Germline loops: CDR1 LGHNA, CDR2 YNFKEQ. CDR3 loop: CASVPSGGRANYGYTF. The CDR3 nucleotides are TGTGCCAGCGTGCCCTCGGGGGGCCGAGCTAACTATGGCTACACCTTC.

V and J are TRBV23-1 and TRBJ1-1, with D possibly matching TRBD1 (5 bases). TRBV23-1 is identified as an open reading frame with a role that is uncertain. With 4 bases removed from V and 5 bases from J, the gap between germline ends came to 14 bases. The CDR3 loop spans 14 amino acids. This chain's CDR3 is CASSLGDSGTEAFF. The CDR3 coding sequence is TGCGCCAGCAGTCTGGGGGATAGCGGGACTGAAGCTTTCTTT.

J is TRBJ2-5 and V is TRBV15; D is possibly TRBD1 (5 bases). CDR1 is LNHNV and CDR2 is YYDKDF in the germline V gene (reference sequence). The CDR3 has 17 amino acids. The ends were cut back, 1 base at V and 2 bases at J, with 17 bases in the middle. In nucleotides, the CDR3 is TGTGCCACCAGCAGAGGGGGCGCCCAAGGGAAACAAGAGACCCAGTACTTC. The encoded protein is CATSRGGAQGKQETQYF.

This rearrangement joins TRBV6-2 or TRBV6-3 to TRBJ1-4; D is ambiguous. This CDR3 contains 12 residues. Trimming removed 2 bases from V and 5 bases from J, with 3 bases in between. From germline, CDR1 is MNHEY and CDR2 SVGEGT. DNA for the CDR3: TGTGCCAGCAGTTACCTAAATGAAAAACTGTTTTTT. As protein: CASSYLNEKLFF.

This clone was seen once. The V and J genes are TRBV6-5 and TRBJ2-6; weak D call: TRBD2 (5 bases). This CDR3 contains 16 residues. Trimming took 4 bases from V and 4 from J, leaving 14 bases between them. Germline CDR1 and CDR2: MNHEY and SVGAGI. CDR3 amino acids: CASSSGISSGANVLTF. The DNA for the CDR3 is TGTGCCAGCAGTTCCGGGATTAGCTCCGGGGCCAACGTCCTGACTTTC.

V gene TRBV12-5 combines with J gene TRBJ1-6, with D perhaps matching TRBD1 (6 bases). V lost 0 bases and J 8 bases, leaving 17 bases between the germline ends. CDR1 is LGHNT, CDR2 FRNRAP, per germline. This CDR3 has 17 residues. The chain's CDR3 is CASGLVGPQGWYSPLHF. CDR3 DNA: TGTGCTAGTGGTTTGGTGGGCCCTCAGGGGTGGTATTCACCCCTCCACTTT.

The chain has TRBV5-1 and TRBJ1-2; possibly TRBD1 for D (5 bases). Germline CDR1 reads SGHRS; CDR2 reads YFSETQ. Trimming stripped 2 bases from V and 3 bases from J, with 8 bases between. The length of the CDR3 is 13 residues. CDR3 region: CASSFGGDYGYTF. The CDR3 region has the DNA TGCGCCAGCAGCTTTGGAGGGGACTATGGCTACACCTTC.

The CDR3: CASSTDSTDTGELFF. CDR3 sequence (DNA): TGTGCCAGCAGCACCGACTCAACCGACACCGGGGAGCTGTTTTTT. The chain joins TRBV7-9 to TRBJ2-2; no definite D call. The CDR3 consists of 15 residues. The V end lost 5 bases, the J end lost 3 bases, and 13 bases lay between the germline ends. Germline CDR1 is SEHNR and CDR2 is FQNEAQ (reference sequence).

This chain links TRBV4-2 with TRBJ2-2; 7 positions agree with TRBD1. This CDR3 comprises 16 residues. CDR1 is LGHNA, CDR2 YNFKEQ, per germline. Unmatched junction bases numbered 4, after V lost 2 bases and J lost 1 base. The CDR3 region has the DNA TGTGCCAGCAGCCAACTAGGACAGGAGAACACCGGGGAGCTGTTTTTT. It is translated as CASSQLGQENTGELFF.

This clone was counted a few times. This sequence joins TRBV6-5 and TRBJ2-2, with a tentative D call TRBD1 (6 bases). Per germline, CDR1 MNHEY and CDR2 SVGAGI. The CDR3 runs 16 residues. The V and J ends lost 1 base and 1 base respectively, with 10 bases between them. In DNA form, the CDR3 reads TGTGCCAGCAGTTACTTGGGGGCTGGGAACACCGGGGAGCTGTTTTTT. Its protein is CASSYLGAGNTGELFF.

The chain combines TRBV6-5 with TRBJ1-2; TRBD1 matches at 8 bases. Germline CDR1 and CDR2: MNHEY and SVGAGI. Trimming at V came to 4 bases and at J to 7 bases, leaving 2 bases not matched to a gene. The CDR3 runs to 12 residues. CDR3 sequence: CASSSGQGGYTF. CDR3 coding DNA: TGTGCCAGCAGTTCCGGACAGGGTGGCTACACCTTC.

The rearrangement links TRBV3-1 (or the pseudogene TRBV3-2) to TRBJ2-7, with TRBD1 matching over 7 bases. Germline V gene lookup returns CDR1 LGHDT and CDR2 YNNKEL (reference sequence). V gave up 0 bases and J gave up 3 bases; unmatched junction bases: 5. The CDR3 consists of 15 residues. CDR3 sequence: CASSQEIQGFYEQYF. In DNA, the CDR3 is TGTGCCAGCAGCCAAGAAATACAGGGGTTCTACGAGCAGTACTTC.

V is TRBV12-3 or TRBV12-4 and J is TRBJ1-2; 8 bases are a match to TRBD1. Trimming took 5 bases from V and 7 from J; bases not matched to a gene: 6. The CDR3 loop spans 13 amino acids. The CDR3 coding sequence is TGTGCCAGCAGTCCGGACAGGGCAGTTGGCTACACCTTC. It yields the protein CASSPDRAVGYTF.

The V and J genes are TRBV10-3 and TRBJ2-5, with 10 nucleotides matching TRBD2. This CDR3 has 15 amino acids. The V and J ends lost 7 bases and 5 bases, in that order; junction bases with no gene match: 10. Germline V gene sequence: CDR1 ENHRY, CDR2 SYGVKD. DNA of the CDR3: TGTGCCATCAAATCTAGCGGGGGATGGGCGGAGACCCAGTACTTC. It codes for CAIKSSGGWAETQYF.